A selection of T cell receptor beta chains follows, all from one sample in a study of cytomegalovirus exposure and HLA in healthy donors. The protocol was immunoSEQ multiplex PCR, while the TCRdb copy is restricted to in-frame clones and leaves out a portion. The data contain around 52,000 clones, approximately 93% of them singletons. The sequenced material came from PBMCs. These TCRs come from a young woman in good health and CMV-seronegative. The CDR3 runs from the conserved cysteine through the conserved F or W. Fields, in order: J gene, V gene, D gene, clone size, CDR3 DNA, CDR3 protein. The D gene is left open where the match is weak. Not every row has a clone size; where given, it reads once, few, many or a size class.

J gene: TRBJ2-1
V gene: TRBV5-8
D gene: .
clone size: .
CDR3 DNA: TGTGCCAGCAGTTTGAGGACAAGTGCTTGGTACAATGAGCAGTTCTTC
CDR3 protein: CASSLRTSAWYNEQFF

J gene: TRBJ2-1
V gene: TRBV7-2
D gene: TRBD2
clone size: .
CDR3 DNA: TGTGCCAGCAGCTTAGCGGGGGGGACCTACAATGAGCAGTTCTTC
CDR3 protein: CASSLAGGTYNEQFF

J gene: TRBJ1-1
V gene: TRBV5-6
D gene: TRBD1
clone size: .
CDR3 DNA: TGTGCCAGCAGCTCCACGGGACAGACGAACACTGAAGCTTTCTTT
CDR3 protein: CASSSTGQTNTEAFF

J gene: TRBJ1-2
V gene: TRBV19
D gene: TRBD1
clone size: .
CDR3 DNA: TGTGCCAGTACCGGGGACAGCTATGGCTACACCTTC
CDR3 protein: CASTGDSYGYTF

J gene: TRBJ1-1
V gene: TRBV27
D gene: .
clone size: .
CDR3 DNA: TGTGCCAGCAGCGGATCCCGGGGAACTTTCTTT
CDR3 protein: CASSGSRGTFF

J gene: TRBJ2-3
V gene: TRBV15
D gene: TRBD2
clone size: .
CDR3 DNA: TGTGCCACCAGCGCACGGACTAGCGGGGCCGATACGCAGTATTTT
CDR3 protein: CATSARTSGADTQYF

J gene: TRBJ1-2
V gene: TRBV9
D gene: .
clone size: once
CDR3 DNA: TGTGCCAGCAGTGCAAATGCGGGCGCCTATGGCTACACCTTC
CDR3 protein: CASSANAGAYGYTF

J gene: TRBJ2-2
V gene: TRBV5-1
D gene: .
clone size: .
CDR3 DNA: TGCGCCAGCAGCTGGCGGACCGGGGAGCTGTTTTTT
CDR3 protein: CASSWRTGELFF

J gene: TRBJ2-3
V gene: TRBV6-4
D gene: TRBD1
clone size: .
CDR3 DNA: TGTGCCAGCAGTGTCCAGGGGGCTAGCACAGATACGCAGTATTTT
CDR3 protein: CASSVQGASTDTQYF

J gene: TRBJ1-2
V gene: TRBV6-5
D gene: TRBD1
clone size: .
CDR3 DNA: TGTGCCAGCAGTTACACTATGATTACAGGGGTTGGTGGCTACACCTTC
CDR3 protein: CASSYTMITGVGGYTF

J gene: TRBJ1-1
V gene: TRBV4-1
D gene: .
clone size: .
CDR3 DNA: TGCGCCAGCAGGGCAGAGGGACAACTACCTCGGGCTGAAGCTTTCTTT
CDR3 protein: CASRAEGQLPRAEAFF

J gene: TRBJ1-2
V gene: TRBV6-5
D gene: TRBD1
clone size: once
CDR3 DNA: TGTGCCAGCAGATCAACAGGGGACGGGCTAGGCTACACCTTC
CDR3 protein: CASRSTGDGLGYTF

J gene: TRBJ1-1
V gene: TRBV2
D gene: .
clone size: .
CDR3 DNA: TGTGCCAGCAGGCGGGAAATGAACACTGAAGCTTTCTTT
CDR3 protein: CASRREMNTEAFF

J gene: TRBJ2-5
V gene: TRBV6-6
D gene: .
clone size: .
CDR3 DNA: TGTGCCAGCAGCCCTAGTGACGTGTCCCAAGAGACCCAGTACTTC
CDR3 protein: CASSPSDVSQETQYF

J gene: TRBJ2-7
V gene: TRBV2
D gene: .
clone size: .
CDR3 DNA: TGTGCCAGCAGGGCACCTAGGGAGCAGTACTTC
CDR3 protein: CASRAPREQYF

J gene: TRBJ2-1
V gene: TRBV6-4
D gene: TRBD2
clone size: medium-sized
CDR3 DNA: TGTGCCAGCAGACCGGGACTAGCGGGAGGAGAGCAGTTCTTC
CDR3 protein: CASRPGLAGGEQFF

J gene: TRBJ1-4
V gene: TRBV2
D gene: TRBD1
clone size: .
CDR3 DNA: TGTGCCAGCAGTGAGAGAGACAGGGGGCTTGTGTCTAATGAAAAACTGTTTTTT
CDR3 protein: CASSERDRGLVSNEKLFF

J gene: TRBJ2-7
V gene: TRBV13
D gene: TRBD2
clone size: .
CDR3 DNA: TGTGCCAGCAGCTTAGGGCGGGGGACCTACGAGCAGTACTTC
CDR3 protein: CASSLGRGTYEQYF

J gene: TRBJ2-3
V gene: TRBV10-3
D gene: TRBD2
clone size: .
CDR3 DNA: TGTGCCATCAGTGAGTCGACTAGCAGACGCACAGATACGCAGTATTTT
CDR3 protein: CAISESTSRRTDTQYF

J gene: TRBJ2-3
V gene: TRBV5-1
D gene: .
clone size: .
CDR3 DNA: TGCGCCAGCAGCTTCTGGCGGGACCGCACAGATACGCAGTATTTT
CDR3 protein: CASSFWRDRTDTQYF

J gene: TRBJ2-1
V gene: TRBV11-3
D gene: .
clone size: .
CDR3 DNA: TGTGCCAGCAGCAACCCGGGACTGCCCCAGTTCTTC
CDR3 protein: CASSNPGLPQFF

J gene: TRBJ1-3
V gene: TRBV7-2
D gene: TRBD1
clone size: few
CDR3 DNA: TGTGCCAGCAGCCGGGACAGGGCTGGAAACACCATATATTTT
CDR3 protein: CASSRDRAGNTIYF

J gene: TRBJ1-1
V gene: TRBV5-4
D gene: TRBD1
clone size: once
CDR3 DNA: TGTGCCAGCAGCTTGGCCGGACAGGGGTTGAACACTGAAGCTTTCTTT
CDR3 protein: CASSLAGQGLNTEAFF

J gene: TRBJ2-3
V gene: TRBV18
D gene: TRBD2
clone size: .
CDR3 DNA: TGTGCCAGCTCAGCTCTAGCGGAGGGAAGCACAGATACGCAGTATTTT
CDR3 protein: CASSALAEGSTDTQYF

J gene: TRBJ1-6
V gene: TRBV12-5
D gene: .
clone size: few
CDR3 DNA: TGTGCTAGTGGTTCCACGGGGAGCTCCTATAATTCACCCCTCCACTTT
CDR3 protein: CASGSTGSSYNSPLHF

J gene: TRBJ2-4
V gene: TRBV4-3
D gene: TRBD2
clone size: .
CDR3 DNA: TGCGCCAGCAGCCAAGAGCGGGGGGCGGGGGCCAAAAACATTCAGTACTTC
CDR3 protein: CASSQERGAGAKNIQYF

J gene: TRBJ2-4
V gene: TRBV11-3
D gene: .
clone size: .
CDR3 DNA: TGTGCCAGCAGCTTCCGGGAAGTTGGGATTCAGTACTTC
CDR3 protein: CASSFREVGIQYF

J gene: TRBJ1-4
V gene: TRBV9
D gene: TRBD1
clone size: .
CDR3 DNA: TGTGCCAGCAGCGTAGAAGAACTCGAACAGGGGGCGCAGGAAAAACTGTTTTTT
CDR3 protein: CASSVEELEQGAQEKLFF

J gene: TRBJ2-1
V gene: TRBV5-1
D gene: .
clone size: .
CDR3 DNA: TGCGCCAGCAGCTTGCAGGGGAACAATGAGCAGTTCTTC
CDR3 protein: CASSLQGNNEQFF

J gene: TRBJ1-1
V gene: TRBV30
D gene: TRBD1
clone size: .
CDR3 DNA: TGTGCCTGGAGTGTACTGTACGGCAGAAGCAATACTTTCGGACAGGGAGGCGAAGCTTTCTTT
CDR3 protein: CAWSVLYGRSNTFGQGGEAFF

J gene: TRBJ2-2
V gene: TRBV19
D gene: TRBD1
clone size: .
CDR3 DNA: TGTGCCAGTAATAGACAGGGAGACACCGGGGAGCTGTTTTTT
CDR3 protein: CASNRQGDTGELFF

J gene: TRBJ1-2
V gene: TRBV28
D gene: .
clone size: once
CDR3 DNA: TGTGCCAGCAGTTTCCTACCCAGGGCCCCAACTAACTATGGCTACACCTTC
CDR3 protein: CASSFLPRAPTNYGYTF

J gene: TRBJ2-1
V gene: TRBV27
D gene: .
clone size: .
CDR3 DNA: TGTGCCAGCAGGTCAGTGGTAAATGAGCAGTTCTTC
CDR3 protein: CASRSVVNEQFF